These T cell receptor beta chains were read from a single sample in a study of T cells in Graves' hyperthyroidism and ophthalmopathy. TCRdb itself ran the multiplex PCR reads through MiXCR, one entry per CDR3 protein. The sample shows 360,000 or so distinct CDR3 sequences, over 12% of them seen only once. Sequencing was carried out using blood. These receptors all stem from an older woman with Graves' ophthalmopathy. The CDR3 runs from the conserved cysteine through the conserved F or W. D genes are given only for firm matches. Expanded clones get a size class; other rows say once, few or many, or leave the size out.

J | D | V | size | CDR3 | DNA
TRBJ1-5 | . | TRBV6-2/TRBV6-3 | few | CASSRVGNQPQHF | TGTGCCAGCAGTCGAGTGGGGAATCAGCCCCAGCATTTT
TRBJ2-1 | TRBD2 | TRBV5-1 | . | CASSFAAGERNEQFF | TGCGCCAGCAGCTTCGCAGCGGGAGAGAGGAATGAGCAGTTCTTC
TRBJ2-1 | . | TRBV7-2 | . | CASSLDSGGGNEQFF | TGTGCCAGCAGCTTAGACTCGGGGGGCGGCAATGAGCAGTTCTTC
TRBJ2-1 | . | TRBV30 | many | CAWSGNEQFF | TGTGCCTGGAGTGGGAATGAGCAGTTCTTC
TRBJ1-4 | TRBD1 | TRBV7-9 | . | CASSSDRALLGNEKLFF | TGTGCCAGCAGCTCGGACAGGGCTCTTCTCGGTAATGAAAAACTGTTTTTT
TRBJ2-7 | . | TRBV20-1 | many | CSAIRTGYSYEQYF | TGCAGTGCAATTAGGACTGGATACTCCTACGAGCAGTACTTC
TRBJ1-4 | TRBD1 | TRBV3-1 | many | CASSPDRATNEKLFF | TGTGCCAGCAGCCCCGACAGGGCAACTAATGAAAAACTGTTTTTT
TRBJ2-7 | . | TRBV9 | many | CASSLGSLKGEQYF | TGTGCCAGCAGCCTCGGGAGTCTGAAGGGCGAGCAGTACTTC
TRBJ2-1 | TRBD2 | TRBV20-1 | many | CSAPESGLAFNEQFF | TGCAGTGCCCCAGAGAGCGGACTAGCCTTCAATGAGCAGTTCTTC
TRBJ2-2 | TRBD1 | TRBV30 | many | CAWGTGVAPSGELFF | TGTGCCTGGGGGACAGGGGTAGCTCCTAGCGGGGAGCTGTTTTTT
TRBJ2-3 | TRBD1 | TRBV28 | many | CANRRRDRVVGTQYF | TGTGCCAACCGTCGCCGGGACAGGGTTGTTGGTACGCAGTATTTT
TRBJ2-7 | TRBD2 | TRBV20-1 | . | CSATTSGRAYEQYF | TGCAGTGCTACCACTAGCGGGAGAGCCTACGAGCAGTACTTC
TRBJ1-1 | . | TRBV28 | many | CATSWGGNTEAFF | TGTGCCACTTCCTGGGGAGGCAACACTGAAGCTTTCTTT
TRBJ2-2 | . | TRBV5-1 | . | CASSLQTSDNTGELFF | TGCGCCAGCAGCTTGCAGACTTCTGATAACACCGGGGAGCTGTTTTTT
TRBJ2-7 | . | TRBV20-1 | many | CSATRPGTASSYEQYF | TGCAGTGCTACCCGTCCTGGGACGGCGAGCTCCTACGAGCAGTACTTC
TRBJ2-1 | . | TRBV10-3 | . | CAISRSYNEQFF | TGTGCCATTTCTCGCTCCTACAATGAGCAGTTCTTC
TRBJ2-3 | TRBD2 | TRBV2 | many | CASSELAGGPADTQYF | TGTGCCAGCAGTGAACTAGCGGGAGGGCCGGCAGATACGCAGTATTTT
TRBJ2-7 | . | TRBV11-2 | many | CASSSLPGRGKYEQYF | TGTGCCAGCAGCTCCCTACCGGGACGGGGGAAGTACGAGCAGTACTTC
TRBJ2-1 | TRBD1 | TRBV12-3/TRBV12-4 | . | CASSIWGTDNEQFF | TGTGCCAGCAGTATTTGGGGGACAGACAATGAGCAGTTCTTC
TRBJ2-3 | TRBD2 | TRBV13 | . | CASTIGGGANTQYF | TGTGCCAGCACCATTGGGGGAGGGGCCAATACGCAGTATTTT
TRBJ2-1 | TRBD2 | TRBV12-3/TRBV12-4 | . | CASGGGGYDEQFF | TGTGCCAGCGGGGGGGGAGGGTATGATGAGCAGTTCTTC
TRBJ2-5 | . | TRBV6-5 | . | CASSYSYGMGQETQYF | TGTGCCAGCAGTTACTCGTACGGTATGGGCCAAGAGACCCAGTACTTC
TRBJ2-1 | TRBD1 | TRBV19 | few | CASSRQGAEDEQFF | TGTGCCAGTAGCCGACAGGGGGCTGAAGATGAGCAGTTCTTC
TRBJ2-7 | TRBD2 | TRBV20-1 | many | CSASSLAGGQRFEYEQYF | TGCAGTGCTAGTAGCCTAGCGGGAGGGCAAAGGTTTGAGTACGAGCAGTACTTC
TRBJ2-1 | . | TRBV3-1 | . | CASSQASTSGRYNEQFF | TGTGCCAGCAGCCAGGCGAGTACTAGTGGGAGGTACAATGAGCAGTTCTTC
TRBJ2-5 | . | TRBV20-1 | many | CSAARREVEIQETQYF | TGCAGTGCTGCCCGTAGGGAGGTCGAGATTCAAGAGACCCAGTACTTC
TRBJ2-7 | . | TRBV2 | many | CASSLSTGTYEQYF | TGTGCCAGCAGTCTATCGACTGGTACCTACGAGCAGTACTTC
TRBJ1-2 | TRBD1 | TRBV30 | many | CAWTLPGQGTGYTF | TGTGCCTGGACGCTGCCGGGACAGGGAACTGGCTACACCTTC
TRBJ1-3 | TRBD1 | TRBV4-1 | many | CASSRTGTTNTIYF | TGCGCCAGCAGCCGGACAGGGACGACAAACACCATATATTTT
TRBJ1-1 | TRBD1 | TRBV20-1 | many | CSARVTGGEAFF | TGCAGTGCTAGAGTTACAGGGGGTGAAGCTTTCTTT
TRBJ2-1 | . | TRBV19 | . | CASSIARGGNEQFF | TGTGCCAGTAGTATAGCCAGGGGAGGCAATGAGCAGTTCTTC
TRBJ1-1 | TRBD1 | TRBV29-1 | many | CSGRQGSTEAFF | TGCAGCGGTAGACAGGGGAGTACTGAAGCTTTCTTT
TRBJ1-6 | . | TRBV11-1 | . | CASSAFFNSPLHF | TGTGCCAGCAGCGCCTTTTTCAATTCACCCCTCCACTTT
TRBJ2-7 | . | TRBV2 | . | CASSRQRSYEQYF | TGTGCCAGCAGTAGACAGCGCTCCTACGAGCAGTACTTC
TRBJ2-1 | . | TRBV30 | . | CAWCRGENEQFF | TGTGCCTGGTGCAGGGGGGAGAATGAGCAGTTCTTC
TRBJ2-3 | . | TRBV30 | many | CAWSVTGSWSDTQYF | TGTGCCTGGAGTGTAACGGGGAGCTGGTCAGATACGCAGTATTTT
TRBJ2-1 | TRBD2 | TRBV6-1 | many | CASRYSGKDEQFF | TGTGCCAGCAGGTATAGCGGGAAAGATGAGCAGTTCTTC
TRBJ1-2 | . | TRBV30 | many | CAWSVSSSWDDGYTF | TGTGCCTGGAGTGTATCGTCAAGCTGGGACGATGGCTACACCTTC
TRBJ2-7 | TRBD1 | TRBV28 | many | CASSIRTGDHRYEQYF | TGTGCCAGCAGTATCCGGACAGGCGACCACCGCTACGAGCAGTACTTC
TRBJ1-5 | TRBD1 | TRBV19 | once | CASSPSPGQGVTWSNQPQHF | TGTGCCAGTAGTCCCAGCCCGGGACAGGGGGTAACATGGAGCAATCAGCCCCAGCATTTT
TRBJ1-1 | TRBD1 | TRBV5-1 | many | CASSLGLGDRTEAFF | TGCGCCAGCAGCTTGGGGTTGGGGGACAGGACTGAAGCTTTCTTT
TRBJ2-3 | TRBD2 | TRBV6-1 | many | CASREQSVVAGGDTQYF | TGTGCCAGCAGAGAGCAGTCGGTAGTAGCGGGAGGAGATACGCAGTATTTT
TRBJ2-1 | TRBD2 | TRBV2 | . | CASGNPGTNVKQFF | TGTGCCAGCGGGAACCCCGGGACTAATGTTAAGCAGTTCTTC
TRBJ2-7 | . | TRBV2 | . | CASKPGGYEQYF | TGTGCCAGCAAACCCGGGGGATACGAGCAGTACTTC
TRBJ2-5 | TRBD1 | TRBV7-9 | many | CASSLPGQGETQYF | TGTGCCAGCAGCCTACCGGGACAGGGAGAGACCCAGTACTTC
TRBJ2-7 | TRBD2 | TRBV3-1 | many | CASRSTGTSGSAQYF | TGTGCCAGCAGATCAACCGGGACTAGCGGGAGTGCGCAGTACTTC
TRBJ1-1 | . | TRBV18 | many | CASSPELNTEAFF | TGTGCCAGCTCACCAGAGTTGAACACTGAAGCTTTCTTT
TRBJ1-4 | . | TRBV12-3/TRBV12-4 | . | CASRAVPGGKLFF | TGTGCCAGCAGGGCGGTGCCTGGTGGAAAACTGTTTTTT
TRBJ2-7 | . | TRBV29-1 | many | CSVEASLEQYF | TGCAGCGTTGAAGCCTCCCTCGAGCAGTACTTC
TRBJ2-7 | TRBD1 | TRBV6-1 | many | CASSYDTGGLSSYEQYF | TGTGCCAGCAGTTACGATACAGGGGGTCTGAGCTCCTACGAGCAGTACTTC
TRBJ2-1 | . | TRBV3-1 | few | CASSHLPGNEQFF | TGTGCCAGCAGCCACCTACCTGGCAATGAGCAGTTCTTC
TRBJ1-2 | . | TRBV18 | many | CASSPGANYGYTF | TGTGCCAGCTCACCGGGGGCTAACTATGGCTACACCTTC
TRBJ2-1 | TRBD1 | TRBV15 | few | CATSRGTGGYNEQFF | TGTGCCACCAGCAGAGGAACAGGGGGCTACAATGAGCAGTTCTTC